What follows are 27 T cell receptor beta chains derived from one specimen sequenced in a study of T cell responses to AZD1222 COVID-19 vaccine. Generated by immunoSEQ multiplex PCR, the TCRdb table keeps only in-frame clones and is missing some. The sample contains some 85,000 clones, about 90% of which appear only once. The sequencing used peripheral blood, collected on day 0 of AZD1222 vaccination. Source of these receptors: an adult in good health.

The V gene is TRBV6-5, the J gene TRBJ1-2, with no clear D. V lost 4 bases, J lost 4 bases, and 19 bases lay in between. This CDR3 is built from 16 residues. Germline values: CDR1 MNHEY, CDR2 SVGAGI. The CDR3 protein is CASSSSTPGRFYGYTF. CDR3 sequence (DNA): TGTGCCAGCAGTTCATCTACCCCGGGCCGTTTCTATGGCTACACCTTC.

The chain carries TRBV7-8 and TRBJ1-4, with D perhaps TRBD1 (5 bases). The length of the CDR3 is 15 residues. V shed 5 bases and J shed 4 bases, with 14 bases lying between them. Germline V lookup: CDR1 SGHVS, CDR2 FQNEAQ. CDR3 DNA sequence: TGTGCCAGCAGCGTGGGGCAGACGTTTAATGAAAAACTGTTTTTT. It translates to CASSVGQTFNEKLFF. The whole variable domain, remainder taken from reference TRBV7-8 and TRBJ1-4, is GAGVSQSPRYKVAKRGQDVALRCDPISGHVSLFWYQQALGQGPEFLTYFQNEAQLDKSGLPSDRFFAERPEGSVSTLKIQRTQQEDSAVYLCASSVGQTFNEKLFFGSGTQLSVL.

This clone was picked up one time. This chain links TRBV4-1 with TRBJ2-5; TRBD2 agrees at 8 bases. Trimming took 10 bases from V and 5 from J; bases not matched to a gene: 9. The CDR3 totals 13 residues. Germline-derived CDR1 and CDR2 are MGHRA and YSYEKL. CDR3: CATGGHVGETQYF. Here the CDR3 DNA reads TGCGCCACGGGGGGGCATGTAGGGGAGACCCAGTACTTC.

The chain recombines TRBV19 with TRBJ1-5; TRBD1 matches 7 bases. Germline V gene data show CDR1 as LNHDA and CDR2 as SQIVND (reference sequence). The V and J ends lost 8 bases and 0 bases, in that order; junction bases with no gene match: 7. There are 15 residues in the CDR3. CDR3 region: CASRLQGYSNQPQHF. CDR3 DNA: TGTGCCAGTCGCTTACAGGGGTATAGCAATCAGCCCCAGCATTTT.

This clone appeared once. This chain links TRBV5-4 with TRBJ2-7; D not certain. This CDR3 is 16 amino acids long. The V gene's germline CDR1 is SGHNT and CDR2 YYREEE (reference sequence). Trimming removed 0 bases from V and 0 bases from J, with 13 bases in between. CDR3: CASSLVGSSFSYEQYF. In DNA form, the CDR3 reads TGTGCCAGCAGCTTGGTCGGGTCGTCCTTCTCCTACGAGCAGTACTTC.

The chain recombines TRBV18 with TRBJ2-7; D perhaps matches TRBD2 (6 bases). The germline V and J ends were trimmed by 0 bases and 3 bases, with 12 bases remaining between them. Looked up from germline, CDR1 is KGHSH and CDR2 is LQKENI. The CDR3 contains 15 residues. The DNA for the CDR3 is TGTGCCAGCTCACCACCGGGACTCCCGGACTACGAGCAGTACTTC. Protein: CASSPPGLPDYEQYF.

The CDR3 nucleotides read TGTGCCAGCAGTGTTGAGACAGGGTCCAATCAGCCCCAGCATTTT. Amino acid sequence: CASSVETGSNQPQHF. The chain carries TRBV2 and TRBJ1-5; 7 bases align to TRBD1. V shed 4 bases and J 3 bases; nucleotides not matched to a gene: 6. From germline, CDR1 is SNHLY and CDR2 FYNNEI. The CDR3 is 15 residues long.

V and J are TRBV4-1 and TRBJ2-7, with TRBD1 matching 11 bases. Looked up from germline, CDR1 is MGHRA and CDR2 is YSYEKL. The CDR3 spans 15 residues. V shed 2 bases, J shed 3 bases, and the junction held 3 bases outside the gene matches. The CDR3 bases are TGCGCCAGCAGCCAAAAGGGACAGGGGGACTACGAGCAGTACTTC. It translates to CASSQKGQGDYEQYF.

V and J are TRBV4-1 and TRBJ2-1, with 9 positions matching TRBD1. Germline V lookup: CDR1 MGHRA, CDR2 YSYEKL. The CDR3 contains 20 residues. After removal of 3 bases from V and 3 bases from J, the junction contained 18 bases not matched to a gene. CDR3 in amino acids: CASSQAGTGSSPKSYNEQFF. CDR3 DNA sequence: TGCGCCAGCAGCCAGGCCGGGACAGGGTCATCTCCGAAGAGCTACAATGAGCAGTTCTTC.

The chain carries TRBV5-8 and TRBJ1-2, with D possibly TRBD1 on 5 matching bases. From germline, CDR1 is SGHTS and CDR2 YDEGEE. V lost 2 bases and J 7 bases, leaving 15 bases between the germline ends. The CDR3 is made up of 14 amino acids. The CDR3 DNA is TGTGCCAGCAGCTTCGAAGGGCTTCAGGGTGGCTACACCTTC. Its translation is CASSFEGLQGGYTF.

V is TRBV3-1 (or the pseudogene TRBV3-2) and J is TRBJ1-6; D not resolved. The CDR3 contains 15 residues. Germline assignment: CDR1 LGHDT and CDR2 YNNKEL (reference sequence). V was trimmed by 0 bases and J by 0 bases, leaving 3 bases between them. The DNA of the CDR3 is TGTGCCAGCAGCCAAGACAGCTCCTATAATTCACCCCTCCACTTT. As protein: CASSQDSSYNSPLHF.

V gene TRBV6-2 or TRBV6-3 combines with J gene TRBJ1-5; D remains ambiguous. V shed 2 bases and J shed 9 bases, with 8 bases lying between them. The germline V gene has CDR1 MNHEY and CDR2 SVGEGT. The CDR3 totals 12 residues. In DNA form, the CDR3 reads TGTGCCAGCAGTTACCGGTGGGGGCCCCAGCATTTT. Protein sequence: CASSYRWGPQHF.

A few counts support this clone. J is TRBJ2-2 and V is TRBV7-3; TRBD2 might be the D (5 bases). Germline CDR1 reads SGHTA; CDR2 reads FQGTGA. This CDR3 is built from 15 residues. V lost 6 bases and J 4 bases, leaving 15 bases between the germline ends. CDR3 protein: CASSPGVVSTGELFF. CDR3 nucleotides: TGTGCCAGCAGTCCCGGGGTGGTTTCCACCGGGGAGCTGTTTTTT.

CDR3 sequence reads: CALRMGNTEAFF. The DNA for the CDR3 is TGTGCCCTTAGAATGGGGAACACTGAAGCTTTCTTT. This chain uses TRBV7-9 with TRBJ1-1; D is unclear. Trimming cost V 11 bases and J 1 base, with 11 bases left between them. The CDR3 is made up of 12 amino acids. Germline CDR1 and CDR2: SEHNR and FQNEAQ (reference sequence).

CDR3 sequence reads: CASSQLSGTGGSGANVLTF. CDR3 nucleotides: TGCGCCAGCAGCCAACTCTCCGGGACAGGGGGCTCTGGGGCCAACGTCCTGACTTTC. This sequence joins TRBV4-1 and TRBJ2-6, with TRBD1 matching over 11 bases. The junction had 6 bases not matched to a gene; V was cut back by 2 bases and J by 0 bases. Germline-derived CDR1 and CDR2 are MGHRA and YSYEKL. The CDR3 loop spans 19 amino acids.

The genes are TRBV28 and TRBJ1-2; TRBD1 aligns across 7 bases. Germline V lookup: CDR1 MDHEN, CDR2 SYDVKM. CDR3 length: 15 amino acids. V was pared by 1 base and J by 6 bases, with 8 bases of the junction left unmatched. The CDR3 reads CASSLLGGQLNGYTF. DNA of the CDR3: TGTGCCAGCAGTTTATTAGGGGGCCAGCTAAATGGCTACACCTTC.

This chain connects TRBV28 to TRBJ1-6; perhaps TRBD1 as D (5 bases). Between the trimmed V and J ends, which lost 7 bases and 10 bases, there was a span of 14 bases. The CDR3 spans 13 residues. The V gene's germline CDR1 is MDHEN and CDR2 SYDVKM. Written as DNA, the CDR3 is TGTGCCAGCAAGGCAGGGAGAGGATCACCCCTCCACTTT. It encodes CASKAGRGSPLHF.

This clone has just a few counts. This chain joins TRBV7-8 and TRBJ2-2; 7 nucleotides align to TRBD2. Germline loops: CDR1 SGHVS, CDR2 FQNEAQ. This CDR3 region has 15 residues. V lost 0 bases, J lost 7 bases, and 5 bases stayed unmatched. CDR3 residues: CASSLAGGPGGELFF. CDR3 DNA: TGTGCCAGCAGCTTAGCGGGAGGGCCAGGCGGGGAGCTGTTTTTT.

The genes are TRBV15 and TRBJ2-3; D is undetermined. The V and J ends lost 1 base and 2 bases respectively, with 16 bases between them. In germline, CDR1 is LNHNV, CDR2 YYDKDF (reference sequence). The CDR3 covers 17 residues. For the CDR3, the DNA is TGTGCCACCAGCAGAGTTAGCCTTCTCGGAGCCACAGATACGCAGTATTTT. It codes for CATSRVSLLGATDTQYF.

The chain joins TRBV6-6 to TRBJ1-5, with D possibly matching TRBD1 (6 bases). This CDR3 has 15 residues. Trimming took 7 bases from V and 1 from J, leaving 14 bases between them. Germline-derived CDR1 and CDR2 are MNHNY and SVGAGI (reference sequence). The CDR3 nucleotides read TGTGCCAGCACCAAAAACAGGGACAGCAATCAGCCCCAGCATTTT. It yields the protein CASTKNRDSNQPQHF.

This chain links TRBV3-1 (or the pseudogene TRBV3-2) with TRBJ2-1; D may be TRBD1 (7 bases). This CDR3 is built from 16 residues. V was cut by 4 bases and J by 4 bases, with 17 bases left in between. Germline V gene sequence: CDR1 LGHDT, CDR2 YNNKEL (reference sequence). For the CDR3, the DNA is TGTGCCAGCAGCCCACCTCGGAGGGGGCTGTACAATGAGCAGTTCTTC. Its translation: CASSPPRRGLYNEQFF.

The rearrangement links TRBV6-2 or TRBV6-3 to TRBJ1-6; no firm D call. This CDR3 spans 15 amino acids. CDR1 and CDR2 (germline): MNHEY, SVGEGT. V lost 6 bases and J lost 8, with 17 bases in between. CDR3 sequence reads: CASSRGRSNDSPLHF. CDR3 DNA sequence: TGTGCCAGCAGCCGTGGGCGTAGTAACGATTCACCCCTCCACTTT.

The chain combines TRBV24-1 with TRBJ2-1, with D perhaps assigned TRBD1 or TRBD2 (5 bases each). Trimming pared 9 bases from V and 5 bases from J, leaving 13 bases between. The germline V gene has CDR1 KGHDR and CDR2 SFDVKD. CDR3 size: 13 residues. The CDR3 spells CATGGPLHNEQFF. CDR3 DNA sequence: TGTGCCACCGGGGGACCACTTCACAATGAGCAGTTCTTC.

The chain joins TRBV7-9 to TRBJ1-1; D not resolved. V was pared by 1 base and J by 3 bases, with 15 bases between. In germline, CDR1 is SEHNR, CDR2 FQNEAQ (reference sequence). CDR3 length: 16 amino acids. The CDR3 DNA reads TGTGCCAGCAGCTTAGATGTTGGGGTAGGAGACACTGAAGCTTTCTTT. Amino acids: CASSLDVGVGDTEAFF.

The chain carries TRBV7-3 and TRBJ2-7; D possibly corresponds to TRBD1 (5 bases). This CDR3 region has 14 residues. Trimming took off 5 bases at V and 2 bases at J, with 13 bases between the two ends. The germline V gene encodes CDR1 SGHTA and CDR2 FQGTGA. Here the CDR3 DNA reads TGTGCCAGCAGCCCAGCAGGGTATCCCTACGAGCAGTACTTC. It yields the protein CASSPAGYPYEQYF.

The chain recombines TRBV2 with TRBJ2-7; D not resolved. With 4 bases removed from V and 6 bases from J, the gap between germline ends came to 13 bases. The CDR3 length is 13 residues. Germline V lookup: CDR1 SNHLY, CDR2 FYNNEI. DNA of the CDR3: TGTGCCAGCAGTGCGAGAGCCGGATCCGAGCAGTACTTC. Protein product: CASSARAGSEQYF.

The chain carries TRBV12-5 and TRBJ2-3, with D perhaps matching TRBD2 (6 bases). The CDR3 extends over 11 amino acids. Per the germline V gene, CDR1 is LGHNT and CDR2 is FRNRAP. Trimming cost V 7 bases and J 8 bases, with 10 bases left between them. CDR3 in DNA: TGTGCTAGTGCCCTGGGGGGTACGCAGTATTTT. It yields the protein CASALGGTQYF.